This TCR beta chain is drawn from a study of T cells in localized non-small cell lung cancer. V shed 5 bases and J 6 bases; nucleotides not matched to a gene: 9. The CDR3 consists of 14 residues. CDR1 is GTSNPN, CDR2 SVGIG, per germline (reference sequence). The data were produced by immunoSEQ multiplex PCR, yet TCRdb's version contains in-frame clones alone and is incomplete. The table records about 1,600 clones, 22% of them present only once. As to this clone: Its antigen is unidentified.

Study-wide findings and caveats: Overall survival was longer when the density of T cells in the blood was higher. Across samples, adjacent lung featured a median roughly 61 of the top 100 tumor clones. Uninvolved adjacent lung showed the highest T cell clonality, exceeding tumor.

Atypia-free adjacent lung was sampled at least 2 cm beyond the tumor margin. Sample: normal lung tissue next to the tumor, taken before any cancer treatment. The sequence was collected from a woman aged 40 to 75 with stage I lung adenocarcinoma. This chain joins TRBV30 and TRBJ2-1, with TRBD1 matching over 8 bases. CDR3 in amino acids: CAWWGDRGRNEQFF. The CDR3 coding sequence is TGTGCCTGGTGGGGAGACAGGGGACGCAATGAGCAGTTCTTC.